These 28 T cell receptor beta chains were all obtained from the same sample, sequenced in a study of blood T cell repertoires in COVID-19. This table comes from immunoSEQ multiplex PCR, and its TCRdb copy is limited to in-frame clones, with some not included. The sample lists about 210,000 clones; around 84% were seen once. The specimen was peripheral blood. Every receptor here comes from a woman over 75 with COVID-19, enrolled during active disease.

This chain uses TRBV7-9 with TRBJ2-7; D possibly corresponds to TRBD1 (6 bases). The CDR3 extends over 15 amino acids. V gave up 4 bases and J gave up 5 bases, with 18 bases separating them. From germline, CDR1 is SEHNR and CDR2 FQNEAQ (reference sequence). Written as DNA, the CDR3 is TGTGCCAGCAGCTCCCGGTTGGGGGCATTGGACGAGCAGTACTTC. This translates into CASSSRLGALDEQYF.

The V and J genes are TRBV29-1 and TRBJ2-2, with D perhaps matching TRBD2 (7 bases). Germline assignment: CDR1 SQVTM and CDR2 ANQGSEA. Deletions cut 6 bases from V and 5 bases from J, with 19 bases between. The CDR3 extends over 15 amino acids. In nucleotides, the CDR3 is TGCAGCGTGGGGCGGGGGCACCCTGGGACCGGGGAGCTGTTTTTT. Translation: CSVGRGHPGTGELFF.

The chain has TRBV3-1 (or the pseudogene TRBV3-2) and TRBJ1-2, with 9 bases aligning to TRBD1. With 3 bases clipped from V and 6 bases from J, the junction kept 11 bases outside the gene matches. The V gene's germline CDR1 is LGHDT and CDR2 YNNKEL (reference sequence). This CDR3 has 16 amino acids. The CDR3: CASSQATLGTGHGYTF. CDR3 sequence (DNA): TGTGCCAGCAGCCAGGCTACCCTCGGGACAGGGCATGGCTACACCTTC.

The J gene is TRBJ1-1, the V gene TRBV10-3; 7 bases map to TRBD1. V dropped 3 bases and J dropped 4; count of bases not matched to a gene: 5. Germline V gene data show CDR1 as ENHRY and CDR2 as SYGVKD. The CDR3 sequence is 14 residues long. The DNA of the CDR3 is TGTGCCATCAGTGAAGACAGGGCGAGCACTGAAGCTTTCTTT. Its translation is CAISEDRASTEAFF.

Remarks on this clone: Within the sample, other DNA sequences also encode this same CDR3. J is TRBJ2-5 and V is TRBV9; 7 positions agree with TRBD2. The CDR3 is 15 amino acids. V was clipped by 4 bases and J by 1 base; unmatched bases: 7. Germline-derived CDR1 and CDR2 are SGDLS and YYNGEE. CDR3 in amino acids: CASSWTGGSQETQYF. The CDR3 DNA follows: TGTGCCAGCAGCTGGACGGGGGGATCCCAAGAGACCCAGTACTTC.

This chain uses TRBV10-3 with TRBJ1-2, with TRBD1 matching 8 bases. V dropped 10 bases and J dropped 5; count of bases not matched to a gene: 12. Germline loops: CDR1 ENHRY, CDR2 SYGVKD. The CDR3 is 14 residues long. CDR3 sequence (DNA): TGTGCCACGACAGGGGACGTCCCAGTGTATGGCTACACCTTC. This translates into CATTGDVPVYGYTF.

In this sample, this clone turned up once. The V gene is TRBV3-1 (or the pseudogene TRBV3-2), the J gene TRBJ1-6; 9 nucleotides match TRBD1. Germline V CDR1 and CDR2: LGHDT, YNNKEL (reference sequence). The CDR3 extends over 15 amino acids. With V trimmed by 5 bases and J by 7 bases, 6 bases remained unmatched. The chain's CDR3 is CASSKPGTGNSPLHF. As DNA, the CDR3 is TGTGCCAGCAGCAAACCCGGGACAGGGAATTCACCCCTCCACTTT.

There are a few counts of this clone. This chain links TRBV7-9 with TRBJ2-1; a weak D match, TRBD2 (6 bases). This CDR3 spans 15 amino acids. From germline, CDR1 is SEHNR and CDR2 FQNEAQ (reference sequence). Deletions cut 4 bases from V and 7 bases from J, with 17 bases between. In DNA, the CDR3 is TGTGCCAGCAGCTCCGACTGGGCGGGGATAAATGAGCAGTTCTTC. Translation gives CASSSDWAGINEQFF.

This clone came up a few times. The CDR3 sequence: CASSYREGSPLHF. The CDR3 bases are TGTGCCAGCAGCTACCGGGAGGGTTCACCCCTCCACTTT. This chain uses TRBV7-8 with TRBJ1-6; D remains unclear. This CDR3 contains 13 residues. Germline V lookup: CDR1 SGHVS, CDR2 FQNEAQ. Trimming took 4 bases from V and 9 from J, leaving 10 bases between them.

This sequence joins TRBV7-2 and TRBJ2-5; a weak D match, TRBD2 (6 bases). The ends were cut back, 5 bases at V and 5 bases at J, with 15 bases in the middle. The CDR3 runs 14 residues. Per germline, CDR1 SGHTA and CDR2 FQGNSA. CDR3 protein: CASSPRTGRETQYF. DNA for the CDR3: TGTGCCAGCAGCCCCAGGACGGGGAGGGAGACCCAGTACTTC.

V and J are TRBV11-2 and TRBJ1-1; a weak D match, TRBD1 (6 bases). The CDR3 is 15 residues long. Per the germline V gene, CDR1 is SGHAT and CDR2 is FQNNGV. Deletions cut 5 bases from V and 11 bases from J, with 24 bases between. CDR3 nucleotide sequence: TGTGCCAGCAGCCCGCGAGGAGGGGGGGATGGAGGGGCTTTCTTT. Its translation is CASSPRGGGDGGAFF.

The genes are TRBV6-6 and TRBJ2-7, with a weak D call TRBD2 (6 bases). Germline CDR1 and CDR2: MNHNY and SVGAGI (reference sequence). The CDR3 is made up of 17 amino acids. Trimming removed 5 bases at V and 3 bases at J, with 23 bases between. The CDR3: CASSRYTTRDLSYEQYF. Written as DNA, the CDR3 is TGTGCCAGCAGTCGCTATACAACAAGGGACTTAAGCTACGAGCAGTACTTC.

The CDR3 nucleotides read TGTGCCAGCATCGGTTTTAACAGGGGGGAGAACACTGAAGCTTTCTTT. It specifies CASIGFNRGENTEAFF. The chain employs TRBV2 and TRBJ1-1; 8 bases agree with TRBD1. Germline CDR1 and CDR2: SNHLY and FYNNEI. The V and J ends lost 7 bases and 1 base, in that order; junction bases with no gene match: 11. The CDR3 has 16 residues.

This clone was recorded a few times. This same CDR3 is encoded by further DNA sequences in the sample. The chain recombines TRBV28 with TRBJ2-1, with no clear D. CDR3 length: 14 residues. The germline V gene encodes CDR1 MDHEN and CDR2 SYDVKM. The V end lost 5 bases, the J end lost 4 bases, and 12 bases lay between the germline ends. The DNA of the CDR3 is TGTGCCAGCAGTCCTCCTGGGCCTTACAATGAGCAGTTCTTC. Translating it yields CASSPPGPYNEQFF.

V usage is TRBV28 and J usage is TRBJ1-2; 9 bases map to TRBD1. Germline CDR1 reads MDHEN; CDR2 reads SYDVKM. This CDR3 comprises 12 residues. The trim removed 3 bases at V and 7 bases at J, leaving 0 bases unmatched. CDR3 DNA: TGTGCCAGCAGTTTGACAGGGGGTGGCTACACCTTC. Protein: CASSLTGGGYTF.

The chain combines TRBV6-5 with TRBJ2-1, with TRBD2 identical over 12 bases. Germline V gene data show CDR1 as MNHEY and CDR2 as SVGAGI. This CDR3 contains 15 residues. The junction had 5 bases not matched to a gene; V was cut back by 7 bases and J by 4 bases. The CDR3 is CASTSGLAGYNEQFF. The CDR3, as DNA: TGTGCCAGCACCTCCGGACTAGCGGGGTACAATGAGCAGTTCTTC.

The J gene is TRBJ1-2, the V gene TRBV28; the D is unclear. The CDR3 has 13 amino acids. V lost 6 bases, J lost 4 bases, and 12 bases lay in between. Germline loops: CDR1 MDHEN, CDR2 SYDVKM. The CDR3 is CASSPGRFYGYTF. In DNA, the CDR3 is TGTGCCAGCAGCCCCGGCAGGTTCTATGGCTACACCTTC.

This rearrangement joins TRBV27 to TRBJ1-4, with 8 positions matching TRBD1. Germline V lookup: CDR1 MNHEY, CDR2 SMNVEV (reference sequence). The CDR3 extends over 14 amino acids. V trimming: 6 bases; J trimming: 2 bases; junction bases outside the gene matches: 2. CDR3 amino acids: CASSHRGTNEKLFF. The CDR3 nucleotides read TGTGCCAGCAGCCACAGGGGGACTAATGAAAAACTGTTTTTT.

This chain uses TRBV28 with TRBJ2-5, with 9 bases identical to TRBD1. V trimming: 4 bases; J trimming: 10 bases; junction bases outside the gene matches: 13. The germline V gene encodes CDR1 MDHEN and CDR2 SYDVKM. The CDR3 contains 15 residues. CDR3 DNA sequence: TGTGCCAGCAGTTCGATGGGGACAGGGAAAGAGGACCAGTACTTC. Protein product: CASSSMGTGKEDQYF.

The chain uses TRBV28 and TRBJ1-5; 9 nucleotides match TRBD1. The length of the CDR3 is 16 residues. Germline-derived CDR1 and CDR2 are MDHEN and SYDVKM. Germline trimming cut 4 bases from V and 3 bases from J; bases unmatched to any gene: 7. The CDR3 DNA reads as TGTGCCAGCAGTTCAGGACAGGGGTCTCTCAATCAGCCCCAGCATTTT. It codes for CASSSGQGSLNQPQHF.

This chain connects TRBV4-2 to TRBJ1-2; D is unclear. V lost 2 bases and J lost 8, with 12 bases in between. The CDR3 spans 13 residues. Germline loops: CDR1 LGHNA, CDR2 YNFKEQ. Here the CDR3 DNA reads TGTGCCAGCAGCCAACCCGGGGTAGGGGGCTACACCTTC. It encodes CASSQPGVGGYTF.

The rearrangement uses TRBV9 and TRBJ1-6, with TRBD1 identical over 11 bases. This CDR3 is 14 amino acids long. The germline gives CDR1 SGDLS, CDR2 YYNGEE. The junction had 3 bases not matched to a gene; V was cut back by 7 bases and J by 6 bases. Here the CDR3 reads CASGQGASNSPLHF. The CDR3 nucleotides are TGTGCCAGCGGACAGGGGGCGAGTAATTCACCCCTCCACTTT.

The J gene is TRBJ2-1, the V gene TRBV6-6; 9 nucleotides line up with TRBD2. The CDR3 loop spans 16 amino acids. Germline V gene data show CDR1 as MNHNY and CDR2 as SVGAGI (reference sequence). With 4 bases clipped from V and 6 bases from J, the junction kept 10 bases outside the gene matches. The CDR3 here is CASSLSSGAAGNEQFF. CDR3 DNA: TGTGCCAGCAGTTTGTCTAGCGGGGCCGCAGGCAATGAGCAGTTCTTC.

The CDR3 region is CAWSRLGGGGGTQYF. The CDR3 nucleotides read TGTGCCTGGAGCCGTTTGGGAGGGGGTGGAGGTACGCAGTATTTT. The V call is TRBV30, the J call TRBJ2-3; tentatively, D is TRBD2 (7 bases). From germline, CDR1 is GTSNPN and CDR2 SVGIG (reference sequence). The CDR3 has 15 amino acids. V lost 3 bases and J lost 8, with 21 bases in between. The whole variable domain, remainder taken from reference TRBV30 and TRBJ2-3, is SQTIHQWPATLVQPVGSPLSLECTVEGTSNPNLYWYRQAAGRGLQLLFYSVGIGQISSEVPQNLSASRPQDRQFILSSKKLLLSDSGFYLCAWSRLGGGGGTQYFGPGTRLTVL.

This chain joins TRBV6-5 and TRBJ1-5, with 8 bases fitting TRBD1. Trimming removed 6 bases from V and 6 bases from J; junction bases left unmatched: 7. There are 14 residues in the CDR3. CDR1 is MNHEY and CDR2 is SVGAGI in the germline V gene. The chain's CDR3 is CASRNGQGGQPQHF. CDR3 nucleotides: TGTGCCAGCAGAAACGGACAGGGAGGTCAGCCCCAGCATTTT.

The chain uses TRBV2 and TRBJ2-7, with a weak D call TRBD1 (5 bases). This CDR3 contains 11 residues. Germline V CDR1 and CDR2: SNHLY, FYNNEI. Trimming pared 8 bases from V and 3 bases from J, leaving 8 bases between. Written as DNA, the CDR3 is TGTGCCAGCGACAGAGACTACGAGCAGTACTTC. Its protein product is CASDRDYEQYF.

This chain connects TRBV19 to TRBJ2-1; 7 nucleotides align to TRBD1. This CDR3 is built from 13 residues. Germline V lookup: CDR1 LNHDA, CDR2 SQIVND (reference sequence). V was clipped by 4 bases and J by 7 bases; unmatched bases: 4. The CDR3 DNA reads TGTGCCAGTAGTACGCAACAGGGGAATGAGCAGTTCTTC. Its translation is CASSTQQGNEQFF. Variable domain in full (rest from reference TRBV19 and TRBJ2-1): DGGITQSPKYLFRKEGQNVTLSCEQNLNHDAMYWYRQDPGQGLRLIYYSQIVNDFQKGDIAEGYSVSREKKESFPLTVTSAQKNPTAFYLCASSTQQGNEQFFGPGTRLTVL.

This clone was seen a few times. The chain couples TRBV5-4 to TRBJ1-6; 7 bases are a match to TRBD1. The CDR3 extends over 17 amino acids. The germline CDR1 and CDR2 sequences are SGHNT and YYREEE (reference sequence). J gave up 7 bases and V 2 bases, and 12 bases lay outside the gene matches. The CDR3, as DNA: TGTGCCAGCAGCTTTGGGGGACAGTCCTCTTGGAATTCACCCCTCCACTTT. Protein sequence: CASSFGGQSSWNSPLHF.